Each of the 23 T cell receptor beta chains below was sequenced from the same sample in a study of T cells after posttransplantation cyclophosphamide. Cells defined as naive were viable CD3+CD4+ or CD3+CD8+ and CCR7+CD45RA+CD45RO-CD95-CD27+CD28+. This table comes from immunoSEQ multiplex PCR, and its TCRdb copy is limited to in-frame clones, with some not included. This sample has about 20,000 clones, with over 95% found just once. The sample taken for sequencing was naive CD4+ T cells sorted from PBMCs. These receptors came from a man aged 40-50 years in good health, CMV-negative, and a related stem cell transplant donor.

The V call is TRBV6-1, the J call TRBJ2-2; D is uncertain. The V end was cut by 0 bases, the J end by 4 bases, with 6 bases between. Germline lookup yields CDR1 MNHNS and CDR2 SASEGT. The CDR3 extends over 14 amino acids. CDR3 in amino acids: CASSEASTTGELFF. The DNA of the CDR3 is TGTGCCAGCAGTGAAGCTAGTACCACCGGGGAGCTGTTTTTT.

This clone was picked up one time. The rearrangement joins TRBV28 to TRBJ2-7, with 10 bases lining up with TRBD2. The CDR3 totals 15 residues. J gave up 7 bases and V 2 bases, and 8 bases lay outside the gene matches. Germline-derived CDR1 and CDR2 are MDHEN and SYDVKM. CDR3 sequence reads: CASSLLLAGGQEQYF. The CDR3 region has the DNA TGTGCCAGCAGTTTACTTTTAGCGGGAGGTCAAGAGCAGTACTTC.

The gene calls are TRBV29-1 and TRBJ2-2; weak D call: TRBD2 (5 bases). Germline V gene lookup returns CDR1 SQVTM and CDR2 ANQGSEA. There are 14 residues in the CDR3. V dropped 6 bases and J dropped 0 bases, with 11 bases sitting between them. CDR3 nucleotides: TGCAGCGTCCTTGGGAGCGCGAACACCGGGGAGCTGTTTTTT. It is translated as CSVLGSANTGELFF.

The J gene is TRBJ1-5, the V gene TRBV28; no firm D call. The germline gives CDR1 MDHEN, CDR2 SYDVKM. The CDR3 is 14 residues long. Trimming shortened V by 5 bases and J by 7 bases, and 15 bases separated the two germline ends. CDR3 amino acids: CASSPGVGLQPQHF. CDR3 in DNA: TGTGCCAGCAGTCCCGGGGTCGGGCTACAGCCCCAGCATTTT.

The CDR3 reads CASNAGERENGYTF. Here the CDR3 DNA reads TGTGCCAGCAATGCAGGGGAGCGAGAAAATGGCTACACCTTC. The rearrangement links TRBV6-6 to TRBJ1-2; TRBD1 might be the D (6 bases). V lost 7 bases to trimming and J lost 6 bases, with 18 bases between them. This CDR3 has 14 amino acids. Germline CDR1 MNHNY, CDR2 SVGAGI (reference sequence).

The chain recombines TRBV19 with TRBJ1-1; possibly TRBD1 for D (6 bases). The V end lost 4 bases, the J end lost 2 bases, and 14 bases lay between the germline ends. CDR1 is LNHDA and CDR2 is SQIVND in the germline V gene (reference sequence). CDR3 length: 15 residues. CDR3 coding DNA: TGTGCCAGTAGTAGCATACAGGGCCTAAACACTGAAGCTTTCTTT. Its protein product is CASSSIQGLNTEAFF.

The chain links TRBV28 to TRBJ2-1, with 8 nucleotides matching TRBD2. There are 17 residues in the CDR3. J lost 8 bases, V lost 8 bases, and 20 bases had no gene match. CDR1 is MDHEN, CDR2 SYDVKM, per germline. The DNA of the CDR3 is TGTGCCAGCCGGGGGGGTGGCGGGGACCTAGGGGGGGATGAGCAGTTCTTC. It encodes CASRGGGGDLGGDEQFF.

The V call is TRBV19, the J call TRBJ1-5; D is possibly TRBD1 (6 bases). Germline CDR1 and CDR2: LNHDA and SQIVND (reference sequence). The V gene lost 3 bases and the J gene lost 6 bases, with 12 bases spanning the gap. The CDR3 is 14 residues long. The CDR3 region has the DNA TGTGCCAGTAGTATGGGAAAAGGGGGTCAGCCCCAGCATTTT. Its translation is CASSMGKGGQPQHF. The entire variable domain, with the rest obtained from reference TRBV19 and TRBJ1-5, is as follows: DGGITQSPKYLFRKEGQNVTLSCEQNLNHDAMYWYRQDPGQGLRLIYYSQIVNDFQKGDIAEGYSVSREKKESFPLTVTSAQKNPTAFYLCASSMGKGGQPQHFGDGTRLSIL.

The chain joins TRBV18 to TRBJ2-5; a possible D gene is TRBD1 (6 bases). V lost 2 bases to trimming and J lost 4 bases, with 8 bases between them. CDR3 length: 13 residues. The germline V gene encodes CDR1 KGHSH and CDR2 LQKENI. The CDR3: CASSPGQLETQYF. The DNA for the CDR3 is TGTGCCAGCTCACCAGGACAGTTAGAGACCCAGTACTTC.

This chain uses TRBV19 with TRBJ1-1, with 8 bases that match TRBD1. Trimming at V came to 5 bases and at J to 1 base, leaving 6 bases not matched to a gene. Germline values: CDR1 LNHDA, CDR2 SQIVND (reference sequence). This CDR3 spans 15 amino acids. The CDR3 sequence is CASSFPGQENTEAFF. For the CDR3, the DNA is TGTGCCAGTAGTTTTCCGGGACAGGAGAACACTGAAGCTTTCTTT. The variable domain in full, with the rest retrieved from reference TRBV19 and TRBJ1-1, is DGGITQSPKYLFRKEGQNVTLSCEQNLNHDAMYWYRQDPGQGLRLIYYSQIVNDFQKGDIAEGYSVSREKKESFPLTVTSAQKNPTAFYLCASSFPGQENTEAFFGQGTRLTVV.

This chain joins TRBV28 and TRBJ2-5, with 9 bases identical to TRBD1. J gave up 1 base and V 5 bases, and 5 bases lay outside the gene matches. The length of the CDR3 is 15 residues. The germline V gene encodes CDR1 MDHEN and CDR2 SYDVKM. CDR3 coding DNA: TGTGCCAGCAGTCGATGGACAGGGGCCCAAGAGACCCAGTACTTC. This codes for CASSRWTGAQETQYF. Full variable domain (remainder filled in from reference TRBV28 and TRBJ2-5): DVKVTQSSRYLVKRTGEKVFLECVQDMDHENMFWYRQDPGLGLRLIYFSYDVKMKEKGDIPEGYSVSREKKERFSLILESASTNQTSMYLCASSRWTGAQETQYFGPGTRLLVL.

The V gene is TRBV10-3, the J gene TRBJ2-3; unclear D gene. The CDR3 loop spans 13 amino acids. V lost 2 bases and J 7 bases, leaving 10 bases between the germline ends. CDR1 is ENHRY and CDR2 is SYGVKD in the germline V gene. DNA for the CDR3: TGTGCCATCAGTGAGAACTCTCCTCATACGCAGTATTTT. It specifies CAISENSPHTQYF.

V and J are TRBV6-1 and TRBJ1-4; 10 bases align to TRBD1. The CDR3 spans 16 residues. Unmatched junction bases numbered 5, after V lost 0 bases and J lost 7 bases. Germline loops: CDR1 MNHNS, CDR2 SASEGT. As DNA, the CDR3 is TGTGCCAGCAGTGAAGCGATCGGGACAGGGGCTGAAAAACTGTTTTTT. It encodes CASSEAIGTGAEKLFF.

This clone has a single count. This chain uses TRBV19 with TRBJ2-3; 9 bases align to TRBD2. The V segment lost 0 bases and the J segment 5 bases; nucleotides outside the gene matches: 6. CDR3 length: 16 residues. In germline, CDR1 is LNHDA, CDR2 SQIVND (reference sequence). Written as DNA, the CDR3 is TGTGCCAGTAGTATAGATGTAGCGGGAGCGGGAGATACGCAGTATTTT. This codes for CASSIDVAGAGDTQYF.

The V gene is TRBV19, the J gene TRBJ1-2; D not certain. The germline V gene encodes CDR1 LNHDA and CDR2 SQIVND (reference sequence). The CDR3 is 13 residues long. V was cut by 6 bases and J by 4 bases, with 12 bases left in between. The CDR3 protein is CASSPGRLYGYTF. The CDR3 region has the DNA TGTGCCAGTAGCCCCGGCAGGCTCTATGGCTACACCTTC.

Here the CDR3 reads CASSREGVLNQPQHF. For the CDR3, the DNA is TGTGCCAGCAGTCGAGAGGGCGTTCTAAATCAGCCCCAGCATTTT. The chain couples TRBV6-6 to TRBJ1-5; the D is unclear. V gave up 5 bases and J gave up 4 bases, with 15 bases separating them. The CDR3 loop spans 15 amino acids. Germline CDR1 and CDR2: MNHNY and SVGAGI (reference sequence).

V is TRBV6-1 and J is TRBJ1-1; TRBD1 matches 10 bases. Germline V gene data show CDR1 as MNHNS and CDR2 as SASEGT. V trimming: 2 bases; J trimming: 3 bases; junction bases outside the gene matches: 12. This CDR3 region has 18 residues. The CDR3 here is CASSEKTGQGRGDTEAFF. CDR3 nucleotides: TGTGCCAGCAGTGAAAAAACGGGACAGGGGAGAGGTGACACTGAAGCTTTCTTT.

CDR3 loop: CASSETGTSAETQYF. The CDR3 nucleotides read TGTGCCAGCAGTGAAACAGGGACTAGCGCAGAGACCCAGTACTTC. V gene TRBV6-1 combines with J gene TRBJ2-5; the match to TRBD2 covers 10 bases. Germline V gene data show CDR1 as MNHNS and CDR2 as SASEGT. The CDR3 runs to 15 residues. V lost 2 bases and J lost 4; bases outside the gene matches: 4.

J is TRBJ1-2 and V is TRBV19; possibly TRBD1 for D (5 bases). This CDR3 comprises 16 residues. Germline CDR1 reads LNHDA; CDR2 reads SQIVND (reference sequence). Trimming removed 5 bases at V and 8 bases at J, with 24 bases between. The CDR3 coding sequence is TGTGCCAGTAGTTCCCCCGGGACTCCTACTATACGCGGCTACACCTTC. Its translation is CASSSPGTPTIRGYTF.

CDR3 in amino acids: CASKSGDSPYGYTF. CDR3 in DNA: TGTGCCAGCAAGTCGGGCGACAGCCCCTATGGCTACACCTTC. The chain links TRBV28 to TRBJ1-2; TRBD1 is a possible D gene (5 bases). CDR3 size: 14 residues. CDR1 is MDHEN and CDR2 is SYDVKM in the germline V gene. V was shortened by 7 bases and J by 4 bases, with 16 bases between the two germline ends.

V and J are TRBV27 and TRBJ2-1; 12 bases map to TRBD2. In germline, CDR1 is MNHEY, CDR2 SMNVEV (reference sequence). The CDR3 extends over 18 amino acids. With V trimmed by 3 bases and J by 8 bases, 14 bases remained unmatched. The CDR3 DNA reads TGTGCCAGCAGTTTCCGCAAAGGACTAGCGGGGAAAGGGTATGAGCAGTTCTTC. Its protein is CASSFRKGLAGKGYEQFF.

The chain combines TRBV7-3 with TRBJ2-5, with 8 bases identical to TRBD2. The CDR3 has 16 amino acids. Trimming cost V 1 base and J 3 bases; bases outside gene matches: 7. Germline CDR1 and CDR2: SGHTA and FQGTGA. The CDR3 loop is CASSLRGGLGEETQYF. In nucleotides, the CDR3 is TGTGCCAGCAGCTTAAGAGGGGGACTAGGGGAAGAGACCCAGTACTTC.

In its sample, this clone was seen once. The genes are TRBV5-4 and TRBJ2-7, with TRBD1 identical over 9 bases. V dropped 2 bases and J dropped 5; count of bases not matched to a gene: 5. The CDR3 loop spans 14 amino acids. CDR1 is SGHNT and CDR2 is YYREEE in the germline V gene (reference sequence). CDR3 sequence (DNA): TGTGCCAGCAGCTTACAGGGGGCTTCCCACGAGCAGTACTTC. Protein: CASSLQGASHEQYF.